The next 17 T cell receptor beta chains were all read from a single sample in a study of blood T cell repertoires in COVID-19 (dated by TCRdb to 2020 to 2022). Receptors were amplified or captured by the immunoSEQ multiplex PCR assay. TCRdb retrieved this table from immuneACCESS and kept in-frame rearrangements only. Not all clones are present; in checked studies, unresolved V genes account for under half, and no reason is known for the remainder. For this sample there are about 220,000 clones; approximately 90% appear just once. Roughly 2.6% of the sample is in the top ten clones. Source material: PBMCs or T cells enriched from blood (not recorded which). All receptors come from a woman under 40 who had recovered from COVID-19.

The rearrangement joins TRBV5-1 to TRBJ2-7, with 8 bases aligning to TRBD1. Germline V gene data show CDR1 as SGHRS and CDR2 as YFSETQ. There are 14 residues in the CDR3. With 4 bases clipped from V and 5 bases from J, the junction kept 8 bases outside the gene matches. Here the CDR3 reads CASSHGQGPHEQYF. Written as DNA, the CDR3 is TGCGCCAGCAGCCACGGACAGGGACCCCACGAGCAGTACTTC. Full variable domain (remainder filled in from reference TRBV5-1 and TRBJ2-7): KAGVTQTPRYLIKTRGQQVTLSCSPISGHRSVSWYQQTPGQGLQFLFEYFSETQRNKGNFPGRFSGRQFSNSRSEMNVSTLELGDSALYLCASSHGQGPHEQYFGPGTRLTVT.

The chain is built from TRBV7-9 and TRBJ1-6; no firm D call. Trimming removed 4 bases at V and 0 bases at J, with 10 bases between. This CDR3 contains 16 residues. Looked up from germline, CDR1 is SEHNR and CDR2 is FQNEAQ (reference sequence). The CDR3 protein is CASSSVAGSYNSPLHF. The CDR3 nucleotides are TGTGCCAGCAGCTCTGTTGCGGGCTCCTATAATTCACCCCTCCACTTT.

The chain employs TRBV2 and TRBJ2-5; D might be TRBD1 (6 bases). From germline, CDR1 is SNHLY and CDR2 FYNNEI. This CDR3 has 14 residues. The V end was cut by 5 bases, the J end by 0 bases, with 10 bases between. This chain's CDR3 is CASSRTVNQETQYF. In nucleotides, the CDR3 is TGTGCCAGCAGTAGGACAGTAAACCAAGAGACCCAGTACTTC.

The rearrangement uses TRBV14 and TRBJ2-5; 9 nucleotides match TRBD1. V gave up 4 bases and J gave up 5 bases; unmatched junction bases: 8. CDR3 length: 15 residues. The germline CDR1 and CDR2 sequences are SGHDN and FVKESK. CDR3 amino acids: CASSPQTGGGETQYF. CDR3 nucleotide sequence: TGTGCCAGCAGCCCCCAGACAGGGGGTGGGGAGACCCAGTACTTC.

This chain uses TRBV6-5 with TRBJ2-5; possible D gene TRBD1, 7 bases. In germline, CDR1 is MNHEY, CDR2 SVGAGI. The CDR3 totals 15 residues. Trimming took off 10 bases at V and 5 bases at J, with 23 bases between the two ends. The CDR3 bases are TGTGCCACCAACGCCTTCAGGAGGGGGCCGGAGACCCAGTACTTC. Protein sequence: CATNAFRRGPETQYF.

In this sample, this clone turned up once. The chain carries TRBV19 and TRBJ1-1; TRBD1 is a possible D gene (5 bases). Trimming removed 5 bases at V and 1 base at J, with 11 bases between. The CDR3 consists of 14 residues. Germline V gene lookup returns CDR1 LNHDA and CDR2 SQIVND (reference sequence). The CDR3 reads CASSGGRWNTEAFF. The CDR3 bases are TGTGCCAGTAGTGGGGGGAGATGGAACACTGAAGCTTTCTTT.

V usage is TRBV5-6 and J usage is TRBJ2-3; possibly TRBD2 for D (6 bases). V was cut by 2 bases and J by 9 bases, with 10 bases left in between. Germline V lookup: CDR1 SGHDT, CDR2 YYEEEE. There are 12 residues in the CDR3. CDR3 sequence: CASSFWRDTQYF. For the CDR3, the DNA is TGTGCCAGCAGCTTTTGGAGGGACACGCAGTATTTT.

The rearrangement uses TRBV3-1 (or the pseudogene TRBV3-2) and TRBJ1-1; no clear D. Germline V lookup: CDR1 LGHDT, CDR2 YNNKEL (reference sequence). The CDR3 contains 15 residues. Trimming removed 4 bases from V and 1 base from J, with 13 bases in between. The CDR3 coding sequence is TGTGCCAGCAGCCCAGGAATTGAGAGGAACACTGAAGCTTTCTTT. As protein: CASSPGIERNTEAFF.

This clone was detected only once. This chain joins TRBV7-8 and TRBJ1-1, with 9 nucleotides matching TRBD1. V lost 5 bases to trimming and J lost 1 base; unmatched junction nucleotides: 2. The CDR3 consists of 14 residues. Germline V lookup: CDR1 SGHVS, CDR2 FQNEAQ. The CDR3 DNA reads as TGTGCCAGCAGCGTGGGACAGGGGAACACTGAAGCTTTCTTT. Protein sequence: CASSVGQGNTEAFF.

The chain has TRBV7-2 and TRBJ2-4; 9 bases are a match to TRBD1. V dropped 5 bases and J dropped 6; count of bases not matched to a gene: 8. The CDR3 extends over 15 amino acids. Per the germline V gene, CDR1 is SGHTA and CDR2 is FQGNSA. The CDR3 loop reads CASSHRDRAPNIQYF. For the CDR3, the DNA is TGTGCCAGCAGCCACCGGGACAGGGCGCCAAACATTCAGTACTTC.

The chain links TRBV4-2 to TRBJ2-3; TRBD2 might be the D (6 bases). V was pared by 9 bases and J by 5 bases, with 9 bases between. This CDR3 spans 11 amino acids. Germline CDR1 reads LGHNA; CDR2 reads YNFKEQ. CDR3: CASQGLDTQYF. DNA of the CDR3: TGTGCCAGTCAGGGACTAGATACGCAGTATTTT.

The table lists this clone with a count of one. This chain joins TRBV12-3 or TRBV12-4 and TRBJ1-1; possibly TRBD1 for D (6 bases). The ends were cut back, 7 bases at V and 7 bases at J, with 10 bases in the middle. CDR3 length equals 11 residues. CDR3 in amino acids: CASTQDSEAFF. The DNA for the CDR3 is TGTGCCAGCACCCAGGACAGTGAAGCTTTCTTT.

The V gene is TRBV27, the J gene TRBJ2-5; possible D gene TRBD1, 5 bases. Germline loops: CDR1 MNHEY, CDR2 SMNVEV (reference sequence). CDR3 length: 15 amino acids. V lost 2 bases and J lost 2, with 12 bases in between. Here the CDR3 reads CASSLRETAQETQYF. The CDR3 DNA follows: TGTGCCAGCAGTTTAAGAGAGACAGCTCAAGAGACCCAGTACTTC.

The chain recombines TRBV7-2 with TRBJ2-1, with TRBD2 identical over 12 bases. Germline loops: CDR1 SGHTA, CDR2 FQGNSA. V lost 5 bases and J lost 6; bases outside the gene matches: 8. This CDR3 has 16 amino acids. This chain's CDR3 is CASSPRTSGEGNEQFF. DNA for the CDR3: TGTGCCAGCAGCCCCCGGACTAGCGGGGAAGGCAATGAGCAGTTCTTC. The variable domain in full, completed from reference TRBV7-2 and TRBJ2-1, reads GAGVSQSPSNKVTEKGKDVELRCDPISGHTALYWYRQSLGQGLEFLIYFQGNSAPDKSGLPSDRFSAERTGGSVSTLTIQRTQQEDSAVYLCASSPRTSGEGNEQFFGPGTRLTVL.

V gene TRBV19 combines with J gene TRBJ1-1; D remains ambiguous. Trimming took 3 bases from V and 1 from J, leaving 12 bases between them. Germline V gives CDR1 LNHDA, CDR2 SQIVND (reference sequence). The CDR3 contains 15 residues. The CDR3 DNA reads TGTGCCAGTAGTATTAATACCCGGGGGAACACTGAAGCTTTCTTT. Its translation is CASSINTRGNTEAFF.

This clone showed up just once. As DNA, the CDR3 is TGTGCCAGCAGCTTGGGCCGGGACAGGGAACGGCAGCCCCAGCATTTT. Encoded protein: CASSLGRDRERQPQHF. The chain recombines TRBV7-2 with TRBJ1-5; 9 bases fit TRBD1. The germline V gene has CDR1 SGHTA and CDR2 FQGNSA. The V segment lost 3 bases and the J segment 7 bases; nucleotides outside the gene matches: 10. The CDR3 consists of 16 residues. Drawing the rest from reference TRBV7-2 and TRBJ1-5, the complete variable domain is GAGVSQSPSNKVTEKGKDVELRCDPISGHTALYWYRQSLGQGLEFLIYFQGNSAPDKSGLPSDRFSAERTGGSVSTLTIQRTQQEDSAVYLCASSLGRDRERQPQHFGDGTRLSIL.

This chain links TRBV11-2 with TRBJ2-3; 11 nucleotides align to TRBD2. The CDR3 covers 15 residues. V gave up 3 bases and J gave up 6 bases; unmatched junction bases: 5. From germline, CDR1 is SGHAT and CDR2 FQNNGV. DNA for the CDR3: TGTGCCAGCAGCTTCATAGCGGGGGGGCGGGATACGCAGTATTTT. Translation gives CASSFIAGGRDTQYF. The full variable domain, with the rest looked up from reference TRBV11-2 and TRBJ2-3, is EAGVAQSPRYKIIEKRQSVAFWCNPISGHATLYWYQQILGQGPKLLIQFQNNGVVDDSQLPKDRFSAERLKGVDSTLKIQPAKLEDSAVYLCASSFIAGGRDTQYFGPGTRLTVL.